These 30 T cell receptor beta chains share one sample of origin, sequenced in a study of blood T cells in healthy people across ages. Together with a sample-barcoded 5' primer, a J-beta primer mix was included in a second PCR lasting roughly 6 to 12 cycles. TCRdb re-analysed the 5' RACE reads in MiXCR, keeping a single row per CDR3 protein. This table holds about 640,000 distinct CDR3 sequences, about 53% found once. The source material was blood. Receptor source: a man aged 55 to 69 in good health.

Only one count was recorded for this clonotype. J is TRBJ1-2 and V is TRBV12-3 or TRBV12-4, with TRBD1 matching over 11 bases. There are 16 residues in the CDR3. Trimming removed 6 bases from V and 4 bases from J; junction bases left unmatched: 10. CDR3: CASSPTPGQGVYGYTF. For the CDR3, the DNA is TGTGCCAGCAGCCCTACTCCGGGACAGGGGGTCTATGGCTACACCTTC.

The chain links TRBV27 to TRBJ1-2; TRBD1 might be the D (5 bases). The germline V and J ends were trimmed by 5 bases and 3 bases, with 25 bases remaining between them. CDR1 and CDR2 (germline): MNHEY, SMNVEV (reference sequence). The CDR3 has 18 amino acids. The DNA of the CDR3 is TGTGCCAGCAGTAGGAAATATTCGTTTGACAGTTCCCACTATGGCTACACCTTC. Translating gives CASSRKYSFDSSHYGYTF.

The chain is built from TRBV6-6 and TRBJ1-2; D gene unclear. V lost 6 bases and J 4 bases, leaving 15 bases between the germline ends. The CDR3 has 14 amino acids. Germline assignment: CDR1 MNHNY and CDR2 SVGAGI (reference sequence). In DNA form, the CDR3 reads TGTGCCAGCAGAACATTACAAGGCTTCTATGGCTACACCTTC. As protein: CASRTLQGFYGYTF.

V gene TRBV5-1 combines with J gene TRBJ2-2, with 10 bases matching TRBD1. J lost 6 bases, V lost 0 bases, and 11 bases had no gene match. This CDR3 region has 18 residues. The germline gives CDR1 SGHRS, CDR2 YFSETQ. The CDR3 sequence: CASSLVPGQGTVAGELFF. The DNA for the CDR3 is TGCGCCAGCAGCTTGGTCCCGGGACAGGGGACGGTGGCCGGGGAGCTGTTTTTT.

The chain uses TRBV14 and TRBJ1-1; D might be TRBD1 (5 bases). The V gene's germline CDR1 is SGHDN and CDR2 FVKESK. The CDR3 sequence is 16 residues long. The V and J ends lost 1 base and 5 bases respectively, with 17 bases between them. The CDR3, as DNA: TGTGCCAGCAGCCAAGTGTGGACATCTAGAGGAACTGAAGCTTTCTTT. Translating gives CASSQVWTSRGTEAFF.

The chain recombines TRBV20-1 with TRBJ2-5; 10 bases are shared with TRBD2. The CDR3 runs to 14 residues. Germline V gives CDR1 DFQATT, CDR2 SNEGSKA (reference sequence). Unmatched junction bases numbered 6, after V lost 4 bases and J lost 4 bases. CDR3 bases: TGCAGTGCTAAACTAGCGGGGTTGCGAGAGACCCAGTACTTC. Translated, it gives CSAKLAGLRETQYF.

This clonotype has just one count. The rearrangement joins TRBV7-9 to TRBJ2-7, with TRBD2 matching over 9 bases. V lost 0 bases and J lost 3; bases outside the gene matches: 3. This CDR3 spans 15 amino acids. Germline CDR1 reads SEHNR; CDR2 reads FQNEAQ (reference sequence). CDR3 in amino acids: CASSLAETSGYEQYF. In DNA form, the CDR3 reads TGTGCCAGCAGCTTAGCGGAGACTAGCGGCTACGAGCAGTACTTC.

This chain links TRBV27 with TRBJ2-1; 8 bases are shared with TRBD1. Germline V lookup: CDR1 MNHEY, CDR2 SMNVEV (reference sequence). V shed 3 bases and J 7 bases; nucleotides not matched to a gene: 8. The CDR3 is 15 amino acids. CDR3 protein: CASSFSGRGQNEQFF. Written as DNA, the CDR3 is TGTGCCAGCAGTTTTTCCGGCAGGGGGCAGAATGAGCAGTTCTTC.

The rearrangement joins TRBV28 to TRBJ2-7; D gene ambiguous. Trimming removed 5 bases from V and 1 base from J, with 9 bases in between. The CDR3 spans 13 residues. Germline CDR1 MDHEN, CDR2 SYDVKM. Written as DNA, the CDR3 is TGTGCCAGCAGTCAGCCCATTTCCTACGAGCAGTACTTC. Translated: CASSQPISYEQYF. The variable domain in full, with the rest retrieved from reference TRBV28 and TRBJ2-7, is DVKVTQSSRYLVKRTGEKVFLECVQDMDHENMFWYRQDPGLGLRLIYFSYDVKMKEKGDIPEGYSVSREKKERFSLILESASTNQTSMYLCASSQPISYEQYFGPGTRLTVT.

The chain combines TRBV3-1 with TRBJ2-1; 7 nucleotides line up with TRBD2. CDR1 is LGHDT and CDR2 is YNNKEL in the germline V gene (reference sequence). With V trimmed by 3 bases and J by 8 bases, 4 bases remained unmatched. The CDR3 length is 13 residues. The CDR3 sequence is CASSHWGGDEQFF. DNA for the CDR3: TGTGCCAGCAGCCACTGGGGAGGGGATGAGCAGTTCTTC.

The chain joins TRBV12-3 or TRBV12-4 to TRBJ2-3; D could derive from TRBD1 or TRBD2 (6 bases each). Trimming pared 3 bases from V and 2 bases from J, leaving 12 bases between. This CDR3 has 15 residues. The chain's CDR3 is CASSFEGGLTDTQYF. CDR3 nucleotides: TGTGCCAGCAGTTTCGAGGGGGGCCTCACAGATACGCAGTATTTT.

The V gene is TRBV27, the J gene TRBJ2-5; D remains ambiguous. CDR3 length: 12 amino acids. CDR1 and CDR2 (germline): MNHEY, SMNVEV (reference sequence). V gave up 10 bases and J gave up 0 bases, with 9 bases separating them. CDR3 residues: CATKSDQETQYF. CDR3 nucleotides: TGTGCCACCAAGTCGGACCAAGAGACCCAGTACTTC.

This clonotype was detected only a few times. The chain joins TRBV7-9 to TRBJ2-7, with 9 positions matching TRBD1. V dropped 1 base and J dropped 3; count of bases not matched to a gene: 7. Per germline, CDR1 SEHNR and CDR2 FQNEAQ (reference sequence). This CDR3 contains 16 residues. For the CDR3, the DNA is TGTGCCAGCAGCTTAGGGGCCCTGGACAGGGGCTACGAGCAGTACTTC. It translates to CASSLGALDRGYEQYF.

The chain uses TRBV6-1 and TRBJ1-1; D is undetermined. Trimming shortened V by 6 bases and J by 1 base, and 12 bases separated the two germline ends. This CDR3 comprises 14 residues. Germline CDR1 MNHNS, CDR2 SASEGT. In nucleotides, the CDR3 is TGTGCCAGCAGCCCCCAGCGGACGAACACTGAAGCTTTCTTT. It specifies CASSPQRTNTEAFF.

The sample holds a few counts of this clonotype. This chain uses TRBV20-1 with TRBJ2-7; no reliable D call. Trimming pared 6 bases from V and 0 bases from J, leaving 12 bases between. The CDR3 extends over 13 amino acids. Germline CDR1 and CDR2: DFQATT and SNEGSKA (reference sequence). The CDR3 region has the DNA TGCAGTGCCGCCGCGCGCCCCTCCTACGAGCAGTACTTC. Translation gives CSAAARPSYEQYF.

This clonotype was recorded a few times. The J gene is TRBJ2-1, the V gene TRBV11-2, with D maybe TRBD2 (6 bases). Trimming cost V 2 bases and J 6 bases, with 14 bases left between them. The CDR3 spans 15 residues. Per the germline V gene, CDR1 is SGHAT and CDR2 is FQNNGV. In DNA form, the CDR3 reads TGTGCCAGCAGCTTATGGGGGGACGGGCTCAATGAGCAGTTCTTC. It encodes CASSLWGDGLNEQFF.

The rearrangement uses TRBV5-1 and TRBJ2-5; D call uncertain. Germline CDR1 reads SGHRS; CDR2 reads YFSETQ. Deletions cut 0 bases from V and 5 bases from J, with 14 bases between. The CDR3 is 15 residues long. The CDR3 spells CASSLARPDLETQYF. The CDR3 DNA sequence: TGCGCCAGCAGCTTGGCCCGACCAGACCTGGAGACCCAGTACTTC.

The chain combines TRBV6-6 with TRBJ2-7; D unclear. The V end was cut by 2 bases, the J end by 3 bases, with 8 bases between. The CDR3 totals 13 residues. Germline CDR1 reads MNHNY; CDR2 reads SVGAGI (reference sequence). CDR3 in amino acids: CASSYRLYYEQYF. As DNA, the CDR3 is TGTGCCAGCAGTTACCGTCTCTACTACGAGCAGTACTTC.

The V call is TRBV25-1, the J call TRBJ2-2, with D perhaps TRBD2 (6 bases). The CDR3 runs 14 residues. Germline values: CDR1 MGHDK, CDR2 SYGVNS. Trimming removed 5 bases at V and 5 bases at J, with 12 bases between. The CDR3 here is CASSPSGDTGELFF. The CDR3 DNA is TGTGCCAGCAGTCCCTCGGGGGATACCGGGGAGCTGTTTTTT.

The chain recombines TRBV4-1 with TRBJ2-1; 9 positions agree with TRBD2. This CDR3 comprises 23 residues. Trimming removed 3 bases from V and 6 bases from J; junction bases left unmatched: 30. Per germline, CDR1 MGHRA and CDR2 YSYEKL. The CDR3 spells CASSHKGISGGELAHGPPNEQFF. The CDR3 DNA reads TGCGCCAGCAGCCACAAGGGGATTAGCGGGGGAGAACTCGCCCATGGCCCCCCCAATGAGCAGTTCTTC.

This clonotype turned up a few times. The chain carries TRBV15 and TRBJ2-1; 10 bases agree with TRBD2. The germline gives CDR1 LNHNV, CDR2 YYDKDF (reference sequence). The CDR3 is made up of 17 amino acids. V dropped 2 bases and J dropped 2; count of bases not matched to a gene: 6. The CDR3 DNA sequence: TGTGCCACCAGCAGACGCTCTAGCGGGGGCGCCTACAATGAGCAGTTCTTC. Amino acid sequence: CATSRRSSGGAYNEQFF.

This clonotype was observed a few times. In DNA, the CDR3 is TGTGCCAGCAGTTACGCACTAGCGTCAAGCTCCTACGAGCAGTACTTC. It encodes CASSYALASSSYEQYF. The V and J genes are TRBV6-2 or TRBV6-3 and TRBJ2-7, with 7 positions matching TRBD2. Trimming cost V 2 bases and J 0 bases; bases outside gene matches: 7. The CDR3 runs 16 residues. From germline, CDR1 is MNHEY and CDR2 SVGEGT.

V usage is TRBV9 and J usage is TRBJ2-6; 8 bases align to TRBD1. Germline assignment: CDR1 SGDLS and CDR2 YYNGEE. V lost 4 bases, J lost 4 bases, and 7 bases stayed unmatched. This CDR3 comprises 16 residues. The DNA for the CDR3 is TGTGCCAGCAGCCCTCAGGGGGCTCACGGGGCCAACGTCCTGACTTTC. It yields the protein CASSPQGAHGANVLTF.

This clonotype was seen just once. This chain joins TRBV12-3 or TRBV12-4 and TRBJ2-7, with a tentative D call TRBD1 (5 bases). This CDR3 is 13 amino acids long. V dropped 5 bases and J dropped 4 bases, with 12 bases sitting between them. The CDR3 loop is CASSTNQGYEQYF. CDR3 bases: TGTGCCAGCAGTACGAACCAGGGATACGAGCAGTACTTC.

This sequence joins TRBV19 and TRBJ1-6; D is ambiguous. CDR3 size: 13 residues. Trimming left V 5 bases short and J 4 bases short, with 6 bases between. Germline assignment: CDR1 LNHDA and CDR2 SQIVND (reference sequence). CDR3 protein: CASSPQYNSPLHF. For the CDR3, the DNA is TGTGCCAGTAGTCCACAGTATAATTCACCCCTCCACTTT.

V is TRBV6-6 and J is TRBJ1-4, with 9 bases that match TRBD1. Germline V gene data show CDR1 as MNHNY and CDR2 as SVGAGI (reference sequence). J was trimmed by 8 bases and V by 6 bases; bases with no gene match: 7. CDR3 length: 14 residues. The CDR3 here is CASRTRDRDEKLFF. The CDR3 DNA is TGTGCCAGCAGGACCCGGGACAGGGACGAAAAACTGTTTTTT.

The chain is built from TRBV4-1 and TRBJ2-2; no definite D call. The V gene lost 2 bases and the J gene lost 1 base, with 2 bases spanning the gap. The CDR3 length is 13 residues. The germline V gene encodes CDR1 MGHRA and CDR2 YSYEKL. CDR3 protein: CASSQWNTGELFF. CDR3 in DNA: TGCGCCAGCAGCCAATGGAACACCGGGGAGCTGTTTTTT.

The chain carries TRBV6-1 and TRBJ1-2; 11 bases fit TRBD1. This CDR3 is built from 17 residues. CDR1 is MNHNS and CDR2 is SASEGT in the germline V gene. J lost 2 bases, V lost 4 bases, and 9 bases had no gene match. The CDR3 coding sequence is TGTGCCAGCAGTGTTCGGGACAGGGGGATCCCGAACTATGGCTACACCTTC. Protein sequence: CASSVRDRGIPNYGYTF.

This clonotype came up a few times. This sequence joins TRBV4-2 and TRBJ2-3; D ambiguous. From germline, CDR1 is LGHNA and CDR2 YNFKEQ. There are 12 residues in the CDR3. V shed 2 bases and J shed 4 bases, with 4 bases lying between them. Written as DNA, the CDR3 is TGTGCCAGCAGCCAACCCCCAGATACGCAGTATTTT. Translation: CASSQPPDTQYF.

In the case of this clonotype: A read error may be the cause here, since a much bigger clone is one base away. V and J are TRBV3-1 and TRBJ1-2; D remains unclear. This CDR3 region has 11 residues. In germline, CDR1 is LGHDT, CDR2 YNNKEL (reference sequence). The CDR3 nucleotides are TGTGCCAGCACTGGGAATTATGACTACACCTTC. Protein: CASTGNYDYTF. The variable domain in full, with the rest retrieved from reference TRBV3-1 and TRBJ1-2, is DTAVSQTPKYLVTQMGNDKSIKCEQNLGHDTMYWYKQDSKKFLKIMFSYNNKELIINETVPNRFSPKSPDKAHLNLHINSLELGDSAVYFCASTGNYDYTFGSGTRLTVV.